Reported below is one TCR beta chain. The antigen is not known. The read ends 3 residues early relative to the CDR3; the germline J gene fills the gap. The data were taken from a study of T cells in women clearing cervical HPV infection. The germline gives CDR1 DFQATT, CDR2 SNEGSKA (reference sequence). V lost 6 bases and J lost 4, with 16 bases in between. The CDR3 contains 14 residues. Method: immunoSEQ multiplex PCR; TCRdb's copy keeps in-frame clones and lacks some. The sample's table shows about 46,000 clones. Study-wide results and limits: T-cell numbers per sample were unknown and may explain richness differences.

Input material: blood buffy coat. This chain joins TRBV20-1 and TRBJ1-5; D gene unclear. This receptor was identified in a woman aged 18 to 75 with a cervical HPV16 infection that either progressed to CIN3+ or cleared (not recorded which). CDR3 protein: CSARSAQSNQPQHF. The CDR3 bases that were read are TGCAGTGCCCGTAGCGCGCAGTCTAATCAGCCC.